The 8 T cell receptor beta chains listed next were all sequenced from one sample in a study of blood T cell repertoires in COVID-19. Profiled with immunoSEQ multiplex PCR; TCRdb holds only in-frame clones, not every one. The data show about 470,000 clones, about nine tenths seen once. Sample: PBMCs or T cells enriched from blood (not recorded which). Receptors originate from a woman between 18 and 30 years old who had recovered from COVID-19.

V usage is TRBV19 and J usage is TRBJ2-1, with D possibly being TRBD1 (7 bases). The CDR3 loop spans 14 amino acids. The germline CDR1 and CDR2 sequences are LNHDA and SQIVND (reference sequence). Trimming stripped 5 bases from V and 14 bases from J, with 22 bases between. In DNA form, the CDR3 reads TGTGCCAGTAGTCCGAAACAGGGGAGCGGGTCGAAGTTCTTC. Translated, it gives CASSPKQGSGSKFF. The full variable domain, rest sourced from reference TRBV19 and TRBJ2-1, is DGGITQSPKYLFRKEGQNVTLSCEQNLNHDAMYWYRQDPGQGLRLIYYSQIVNDFQKGDIAEGYSVSREKKESFPLTVTSAQKNPTAFYLCASSPKQGSGSKFFGPGTRLTVL.

The rearrangement uses TRBV5-1 and TRBJ1-2, with 8 bases lining up with TRBD1. Germline V gene sequence: CDR1 SGHRS, CDR2 YFSETQ. This CDR3 has 17 residues. V lost 0 bases, J lost 1 base, and 8 bases stayed unmatched. For the CDR3, the DNA is TGCGCCAGCAGCTTGGAGGCAGGGGGCTCGGGTAACTATGGCTACACCTTC. Protein: CASSLEAGGSGNYGYTF.

The chain joins TRBV11-3 to TRBJ2-2, with 12 nucleotides matching TRBD1. The CDR3 runs to 15 residues. Trimming at V came to 5 bases and at J to 6 bases, leaving 4 bases not matched to a gene. Germline assignment: CDR1 SGHNT and CDR2 YENEEA. CDR3 DNA sequence: TGTGCCAGCAGCCTGGGACAGGGGGCTCCCGGGGAGCTGTTTTTT. Protein: CASSLGQGAPGELFF.

The chain recombines TRBV12-5 with TRBJ2-1; 8 bases fit TRBD2. This CDR3 has 16 amino acids. Germline lookup yields CDR1 LGHNT and CDR2 FRNRAP. Unmatched junction bases numbered 9, after V lost 7 bases and J lost 1 base. CDR3 sequence reads: CASDLGGAHSYNEQFF. The CDR3 DNA sequence: TGTGCTAGTGACCTCGGGGGGGCTCATTCCTACAATGAGCAGTTCTTC.

This CDR3 reads CASSLRRDRNSPLHF. The CDR3 DNA reads as TGTGCCAGCTCACTACGCCGGGACAGGAATTCACCCCTCCACTTT. This sequence joins TRBV18 and TRBJ1-6, with 8 bases that match TRBD1. The CDR3 is 15 residues long. Germline V gene data show CDR1 as KGHSH and CDR2 as LQKENI. V lost 4 bases and J lost 7; bases outside the gene matches: 6.

The chain combines TRBV6-1 with TRBJ2-1; TRBD2 might be the D (6 bases). Germline V gives CDR1 MNHNS, CDR2 SASEGT. V lost 0 bases to trimming and J lost 4 bases, with 13 bases between them. The CDR3 is 16 residues long. DNA of the CDR3: TGTGCCAGCAGTGAAGCAGGCGGGGCGAGATACAATGAGCAGTTCTTC. Translation: CASSEAGGARYNEQFF.

This chain connects TRBV30 to TRBJ1-5; D gene ambiguous. The germline gives CDR1 GTSNPN, CDR2 SVGIG (reference sequence). The V end lost 2 bases, the J end lost 4 bases, and 9 bases lay between the germline ends. The CDR3 is made up of 13 amino acids. CDR3 loop: CAWSQTTNQPQHF. CDR3 bases: TGTGCCTGGAGTCAAACGACTAATCAGCCCCAGCATTTT.

This chain connects TRBV4-2 to TRBJ1-1; TRBD1 agrees at 12 bases. The CDR3 runs to 17 residues. V trimming: 3 bases; J trimming: 4 bases; junction bases outside the gene matches: 9. The germline V gene has CDR1 LGHNA and CDR2 YNFKEQ. CDR3 in DNA: TGTGCCAGCAGCCAGACCGGGACAGGGGGCTCGGGCACTGAAGCTTTCTTT. It specifies CASSQTGTGGSGTEAFF.